The rows below give T cell receptor beta chains drawn from one sample of a study of blood T cell repertoires in COVID-19. Only in-frame clones appear in the TCRdb table, and some are missing; sequencing was by immunoSEQ multiplex PCR. The repertoire has about 400,000 clones, 87% of them found once; the top ten carry about a tenth. Sequencing used PBMCs or T cells enriched from blood (not recorded which). The receptors come from a woman aged 45-65 years who had recovered from COVID-19. The CDR3 runs from the conserved cysteine through the conserved F or W. A D gene is named only where the DNA matches it firmly. Size is omitted from some rows. Given values are once, few, many or a class for expanded clones.

clone_size	v_call	j_call	d_call	cdr3_aa	cdr3_nt
-	TRBV28	TRBJ1-3	TRBD1	CASSRTGGNTIYF	TGTGCCAGCAGCCGGACAGGGGGAAACACCATATATTTT
-	TRBV7-2	TRBJ1-1	TRBD1	CASSAPATGDRAFF	TGTGCCAGCAGCGCGCCAGCCACAGGGGATCGAGCTTTCTTT
-	TRBV7-8	TRBJ1-3	TRBD1	CASSLDRAGNTIYF	TGTGCCAGCAGCCTCGACAGGGCTGGAAACACCATATATTTT
once	TRBV11-2	TRBJ1-6	-	CASSPVAGTYNSPLHF	TGTGCCAGCAGCCCCGTGGCAGGGACTTATAATTCACCCCTCCACTTT
once	TRBV29-1	TRBJ1-1	-	CSVIVVGTEAFF	TGCAGCGTTATAGTTGTCGGCACTGAAGCTTTCTTT
-	TRBV11-2	TRBJ2-7	-	CASSLAPDRIYEQYF	TGTGCCAGCAGCTTAGCCCCTGACAGGATCTACGAGCAGTACTTC
-	TRBV27	TRBJ2-3	TRBD2	CASSLWGGQGDTQYF	TGTGCCAGCAGTTTATGGGGAGGGCAGGGAGATACGCAGTATTTT
once	TRBV27	TRBJ2-3	-	CASSLIREITDTQYF	TGTGCCAGCAGTTTAATCAGGGAAATCACAGATACGCAGTATTTT
-	TRBV25-1	TRBJ1-1	TRBD1	CASSAQGQGHPEAFF	TGTGCCAGCAGTGCCCAGGGACAGGGCCACCCTGAAGCTTTCTTT
-	TRBV28	TRBJ1-4	TRBD1	CASSLRDRRYEKLFF	TGTGCCAGCAGTCTACGGGACAGGAGGTACGAAAAACTGTTTTTT
-	TRBV21-1	TRBJ1-2	-	CASSNLGWTGYGYTF	TGTGCCAGCAGCAACTTGGGGTGGACAGGGTATGGCTACACCTTC
once	TRBV11-2	TRBJ1-4	-	CASSLLAANEKLFF	TGTGCCAGCAGCTTATTGGCAGCTAATGAAAAACTGTTTTTT
-	TRBV6-1	TRBJ2-3	TRBD2	CASSETSSGGITDTQYF	TGTGCCAGCAGTGAGACCTCTAGCGGGGGGATCACAGATACGCAGTATTTT
-	TRBV7-2	TRBJ2-7	TRBD2	CASSSSLAFEQYF	TGTGCCAGCAGCTCATCACTAGCGTTCGAGCAGTACTTC
few	TRBV5-1	TRBJ2-5	-	CASSWGHAGEETQYF	TGCGCCAGCAGCTGGGGACATGCGGGGGAAGAGACCCAGTACTTC
-	TRBV18	TRBJ1-2	-	CASSPQQGFGDGYTF	TGTGCCAGCTCCCCCCAACAGGGATTTGGCGATGGCTACACCTTC
-	TRBV6-5	TRBJ1-1	-	CASSPSIDSNTEAFF	TGTGCCAGCAGCCCCTCGATTGACTCGAACACTGAAGCTTTCTTT
-	TRBV7-2	TRBJ2-7	-	CASSSTQGQHYEQYF	TGTGCCAGCAGCTCCACCCAGGGACAACACTACGAGCAGTACTTC
-	TRBV4-2	TRBJ1-5	-	CASSQANQPQHF	TGTGCCAGCAGCCAAGCTAACCAGCCCCAGCATTTT
-	TRBV29-1	TRBJ2-5	TRBD2	CSVGEGQETQYF	TGCAGCGTTGGGGAGGGACAAGAGACCCAGTACTTC
-	TRBV30	TRBJ1-6	-	CAWSLDGINSPLHF	TGTGCCTGGAGTCTAGACGGAATTAATTCACCCCTCCACTTT
-	TRBV19	TRBJ1-2	TRBD1	CASSDIRGVGYTF	TGTGCCAGTAGTGATATCAGGGGGGTTGGCTACACCTTC